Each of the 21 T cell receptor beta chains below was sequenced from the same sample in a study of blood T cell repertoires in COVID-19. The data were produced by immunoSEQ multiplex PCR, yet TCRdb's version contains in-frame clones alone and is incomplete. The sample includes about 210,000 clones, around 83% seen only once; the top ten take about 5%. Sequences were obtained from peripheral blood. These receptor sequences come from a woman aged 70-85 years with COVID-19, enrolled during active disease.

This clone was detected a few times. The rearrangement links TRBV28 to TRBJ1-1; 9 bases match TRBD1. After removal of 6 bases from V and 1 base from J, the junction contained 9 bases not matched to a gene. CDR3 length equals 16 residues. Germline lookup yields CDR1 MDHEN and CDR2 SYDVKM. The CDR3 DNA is TGTGCCAGCAGGCCCTGGGGACAGGGAGGGAACACTGAAGCTTTCTTT. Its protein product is CASRPWGQGGNTEAFF.

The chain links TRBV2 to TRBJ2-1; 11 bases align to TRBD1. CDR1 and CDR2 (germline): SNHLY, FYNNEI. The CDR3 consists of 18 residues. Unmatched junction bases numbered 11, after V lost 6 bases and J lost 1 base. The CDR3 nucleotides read TGTGCCAGCAGAGGGGGACAGGGGGTCGATAGATCCTACAATGAGCAGTTCTTC. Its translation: CASRGGQGVDRSYNEQFF.

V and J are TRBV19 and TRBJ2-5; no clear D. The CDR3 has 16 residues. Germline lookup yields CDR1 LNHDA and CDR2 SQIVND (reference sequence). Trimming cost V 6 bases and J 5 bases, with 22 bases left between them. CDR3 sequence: CASSPRALQRLETQYF. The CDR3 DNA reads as TGTGCCAGTAGCCCACGTGCTTTGCAGCGTCTGGAGACCCAGTACTTC.

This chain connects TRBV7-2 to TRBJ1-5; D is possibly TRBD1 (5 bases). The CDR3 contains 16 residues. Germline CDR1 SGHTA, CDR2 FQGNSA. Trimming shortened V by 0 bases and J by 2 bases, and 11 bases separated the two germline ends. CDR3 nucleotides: TGTGCCAGCAGCTTAGCGGCAGGGCTAGGCAATCAGCCCCAGCATTTT. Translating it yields CASSLAAGLGNQPQHF.

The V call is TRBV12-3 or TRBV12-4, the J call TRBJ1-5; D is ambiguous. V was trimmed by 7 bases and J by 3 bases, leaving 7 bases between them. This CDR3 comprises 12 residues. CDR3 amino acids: CASTFFNQPQHF. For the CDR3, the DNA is TGTGCCAGCACCTTTTTCAATCAGCCCCAGCATTTT.

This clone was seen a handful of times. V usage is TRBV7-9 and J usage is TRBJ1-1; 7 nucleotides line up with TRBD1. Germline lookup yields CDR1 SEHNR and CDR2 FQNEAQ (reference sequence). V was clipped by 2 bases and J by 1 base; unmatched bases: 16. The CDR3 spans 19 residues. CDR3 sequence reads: CASSLPKAGGNSGNTEAFF. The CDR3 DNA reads TGTGCCAGCAGCTTACCCAAGGCAGGGGGAAATTCGGGGAACACTGAAGCTTTCTTT. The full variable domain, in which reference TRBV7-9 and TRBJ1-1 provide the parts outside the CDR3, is DTGVSQNPRHKITKRGQNVTFRCDPISEHNRLYWYRQTLGQGPEFLTYFQNEAQLEKSRLLSDRFSAERPKGSFSTLEIQRTEQGDSAMYLCASSLPKAGGNSGNTEAFFGQGTRLTVV.

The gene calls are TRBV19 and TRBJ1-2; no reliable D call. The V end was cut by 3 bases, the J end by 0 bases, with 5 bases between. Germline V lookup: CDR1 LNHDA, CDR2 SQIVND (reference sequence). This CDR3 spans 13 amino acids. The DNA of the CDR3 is TGTGCCAGTAGTATCAGTCCTAACTATGGCTACACCTTC. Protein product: CASSISPNYGYTF. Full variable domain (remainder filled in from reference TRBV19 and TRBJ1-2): DGGITQSPKYLFRKEGQNVTLSCEQNLNHDAMYWYRQDPGQGLRLIYYSQIVNDFQKGDIAEGYSVSREKKESFPLTVTSAQKNPTAFYLCASSISPNYGYTFGSGTRLTVV.

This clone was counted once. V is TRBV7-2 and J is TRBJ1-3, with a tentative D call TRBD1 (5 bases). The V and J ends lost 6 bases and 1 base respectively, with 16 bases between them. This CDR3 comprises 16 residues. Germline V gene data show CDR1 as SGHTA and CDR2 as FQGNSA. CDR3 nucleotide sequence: TGTGCCAGCAGGAAAGACAGAATAAGATCTGGAAACACCATATATTTT. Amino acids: CASRKDRIRSGNTIYF. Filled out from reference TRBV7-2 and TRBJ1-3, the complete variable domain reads GAGVSQSPSNKVTEKGKDVELRCDPISGHTALYWYRQSLGQGLEFLIYFQGNSAPDKSGLPSDRFSAERTGGSVSTLTIQRTQQEDSAVYLCASRKDRIRSGNTIYFGEGSWLTVV.

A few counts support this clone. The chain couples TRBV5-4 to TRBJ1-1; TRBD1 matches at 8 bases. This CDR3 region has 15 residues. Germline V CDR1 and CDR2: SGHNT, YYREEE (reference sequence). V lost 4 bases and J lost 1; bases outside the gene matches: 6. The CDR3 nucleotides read TGTGCCAGCAGCGACATGACAGGGGCGAACACTGAAGCTTTCTTT. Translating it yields CASSDMTGANTEAFF.

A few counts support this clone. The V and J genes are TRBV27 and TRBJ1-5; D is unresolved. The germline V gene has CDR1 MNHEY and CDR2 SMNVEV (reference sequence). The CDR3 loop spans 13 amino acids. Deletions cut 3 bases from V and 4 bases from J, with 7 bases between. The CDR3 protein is CASSFVGNQPQHF. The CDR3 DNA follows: TGTGCCAGCAGTTTCGTCGGGAATCAGCCCCAGCATTTT.

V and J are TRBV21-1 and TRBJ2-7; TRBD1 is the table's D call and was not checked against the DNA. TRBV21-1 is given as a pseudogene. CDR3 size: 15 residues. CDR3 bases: TGTGCCAGCAGCCAGGAGAGTGGACAGGTTTACGAGCAGTACTTC. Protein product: CASSQESGQVYEQYF.

CDR3 nucleotides: TGTGCCAGCAGCTTTGATCCCGGGGTGCAAGAGACCCAGTACTTC. Its protein is CASSFDPGVQETQYF. The gene calls are TRBV5-5 and TRBJ2-5; the D gene is possibly TRBD2 (5 bases). The CDR3 spans 15 residues. V was trimmed by 2 bases and J by 2 bases, leaving 13 bases between them. The germline CDR1 and CDR2 sequences are SGHKS and YYEKEE (reference sequence).

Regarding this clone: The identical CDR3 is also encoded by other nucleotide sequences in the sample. CDR3 DNA: TGTGCCAGCAGCACTAGCGGGAGCACAGATACGCAGTATTTT. It encodes CASSTSGSTDTQYF. This chain joins TRBV9 and TRBJ2-3; TRBD2 matches 9 bases. This CDR3 has 14 amino acids. Trimming at V came to 4 bases and at J to 0 bases, leaving 0 bases not matched to a gene. The germline V gene encodes CDR1 SGDLS and CDR2 YYNGEE.

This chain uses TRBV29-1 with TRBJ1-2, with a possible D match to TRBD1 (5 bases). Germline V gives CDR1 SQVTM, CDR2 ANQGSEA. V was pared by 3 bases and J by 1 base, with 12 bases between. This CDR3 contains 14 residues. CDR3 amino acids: CSVEGQFVNYGYTF. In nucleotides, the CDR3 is TGCAGCGTTGAGGGGCAGTTCGTTAACTATGGCTACACCTTC.

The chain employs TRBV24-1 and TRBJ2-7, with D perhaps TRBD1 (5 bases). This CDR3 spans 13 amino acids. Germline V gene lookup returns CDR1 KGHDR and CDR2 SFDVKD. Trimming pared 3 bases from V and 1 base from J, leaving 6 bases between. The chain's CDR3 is CATSDTGSYEQYF. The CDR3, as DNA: TGTGCCACCAGTGATACAGGTTCCTACGAGCAGTACTTC.

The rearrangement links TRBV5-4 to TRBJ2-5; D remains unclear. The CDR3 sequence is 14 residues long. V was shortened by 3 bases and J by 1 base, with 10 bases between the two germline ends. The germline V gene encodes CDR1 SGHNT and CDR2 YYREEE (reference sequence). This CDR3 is CASSSTAFQETQYF. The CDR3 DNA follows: TGTGCCAGCAGCTCTACAGCCTTCCAAGAGACCCAGTACTTC.

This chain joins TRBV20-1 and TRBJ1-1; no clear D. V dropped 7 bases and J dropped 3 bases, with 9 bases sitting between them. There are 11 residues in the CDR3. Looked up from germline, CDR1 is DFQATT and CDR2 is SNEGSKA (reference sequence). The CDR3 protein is CSGVGDTEAFF. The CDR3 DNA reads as TGCAGTGGAGTGGGAGACACTGAAGCTTTCTTT.

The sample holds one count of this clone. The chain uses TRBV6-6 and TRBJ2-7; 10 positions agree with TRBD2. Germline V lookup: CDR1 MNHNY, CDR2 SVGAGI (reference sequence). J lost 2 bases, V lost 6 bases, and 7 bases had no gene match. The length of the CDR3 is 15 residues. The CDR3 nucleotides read TGTGCCAGCAGGGCCGGGACTAGCGCTACCTACGAGCAGTACTTC. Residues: CASRAGTSATYEQYF.

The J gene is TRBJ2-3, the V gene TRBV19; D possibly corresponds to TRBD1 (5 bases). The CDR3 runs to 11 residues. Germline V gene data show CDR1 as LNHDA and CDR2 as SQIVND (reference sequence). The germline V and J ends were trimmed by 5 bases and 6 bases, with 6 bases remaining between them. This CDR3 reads CASSAGDTQYF. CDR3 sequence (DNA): TGTGCCAGTAGTGCAGGGGATACGCAGTATTTT.

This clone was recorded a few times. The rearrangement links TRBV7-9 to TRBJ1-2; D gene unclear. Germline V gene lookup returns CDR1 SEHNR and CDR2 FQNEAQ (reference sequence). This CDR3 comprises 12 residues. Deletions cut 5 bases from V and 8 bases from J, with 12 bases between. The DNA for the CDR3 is TGTGCCAGCAGCCAGAGGGCTGGGGGCTACACCTTC. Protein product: CASSQRAGGYTF.

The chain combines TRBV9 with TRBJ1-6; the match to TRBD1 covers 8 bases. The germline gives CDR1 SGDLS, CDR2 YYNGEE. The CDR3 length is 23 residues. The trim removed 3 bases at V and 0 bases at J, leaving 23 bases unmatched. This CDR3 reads CASSDQDSQGEILFGSYNSPLHF. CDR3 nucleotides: TGTGCCAGCAGCGACCAGGATTCACAGGGGGAGATTCTATTCGGCTCCTATAATTCACCCCTCCACTTT.